The clone carrying this T cell receptor beta chain was counted between two and nine times. The primer mix had 60 Vbeta and 13 Jbeta primers. Here immunoSEQ multiplex PCR was the method, and the copy in TCRdb shows in-frame clones only, minus some. The sample yields 180,000 or so clones, about 80% seen once. Trimming pared 1 base from V and 7 bases from J, leaving 24 bases between. CDR1 is SGHRS and CDR2 is YFSETQ in the germline V gene. The CDR3 covers 18 residues. This record comes from a study of cytomegalovirus exposure and HLA in healthy donors. The source material was PBMCs. This clonotype originated in a woman aged 30 to 39 in good health and CMV-seropositive. This chain links TRBV5-1 with TRBJ2-1; D possibly corresponds to TRBD2 (7 bases). In nucleotides, the CDR3 is TGCGCCAGCAGCTTGACCGGCGGAGTGGCGGGGGCAGGAAATGAGCAGTTCTTC. It codes for CASSLTGGVAGAGNEQFF. Based on the CDR3 plus reference TRBV5-1 and TRBJ2-1, the full variable domain is KAGVTQTPRYLIKTRGQQVTLSCSPISGHRSVSWYQQTPGQGLQFLFEYFSETQRNKGNFPGRFSGRQFSNSRSEMNVSTLELGDSALYLCASSLTGGVAGAGNEQFFGPGTRLTVL.